The T cell receptor (beta chain) under discussion was sequenced for a study of blood T cell repertoires in COVID-19. On the study more broadly: Acute and convalescent COVID-19 specimens originated in the United States, Italy and Spain. Nucleic acid was either cDNA or gDNA, and it came from T cells, B-cell-depleted T cells, or PBMCs.

The CDR3 loop spans 15 amino acids. The trim removed 4 bases at V and 2 bases at J, leaving 9 bases unmatched. CDR1 and CDR2 from the germline V gene are SGHDT and YYEEEE. Original processing notes: How many nucleated cells were present was estimated from reference gene primer amplification. This table comes from immunoSEQ multiplex PCR, and its TCRdb copy is limited to in-frame clones, with some not included. Clone size and the V and J calls come from that table; the DNA yielded D and trimming. The sample lists around 88,000 clones; approximately 91% were seen once. This sequence originates from a man aged 55-75 years with acute or convalescent COVID-19. The source material was peripheral blood. The rearrangement links TRBV5-6 to TRBJ2-7; 7 nucleotides agree with TRBD2. The CDR3 here is CASSHQTGLPYEQYF. The CDR3, as DNA: TGTGCCAGCAGCCACCAAACGGGACTACCCTACGAGCAGTACTTC.